This entry lists 10 T cell receptor beta chains sequenced from one sample in a study of shared clonotypes between healthy human individuals (dated by TCRdb to 2019 to 2021). CD8 naive samples consisted of CD45RO-negative cells that were positively selected for CCR7, yielding a CD45RA+CCR7+ population without TemRA cells. The library was produced with the immunoSEQ multiplex PCR assay. This is the immuneACCESS table as TCRdb keeps it, with only in-frame sequences that have V and J called. A part of the clones is gone; compared with another copy, unresolved V genes explain less than half, and the rest is unexplained. For this sample the table gives nearly 2 million clones, of which roughly 95% were detected only once. The ten largest make up approximately 1% of the sample. The sequencing sample was made of naive CD8+ T cells sorted from blood. In light of the paper, this sample's cell subset or site label describes: CD45RA+CCR7+. The origin of the receptors is a man aged 18 to 35 in good health.

The gene calls are TRBV7-2 and TRBJ2-5; TRBD2 might be the D (5 bases). CDR3 length: 14 residues. Between the trimmed V and J ends, which lost 0 bases and 5 bases, there was a span of 10 bases. In germline, CDR1 is SGHTA, CDR2 FQGNSA. The CDR3 DNA reads TGTGCCAGCAGCTTAGCGCTCGGGGTTGAGACCCAGTACTTC. Its protein product is CASSLALGVETQYF.

The gene calls are TRBV5-1 and TRBJ2-3; perhaps TRBD2 as D (5 bases). Germline lookup yields CDR1 SGHRS and CDR2 YFSETQ. The CDR3 length is 14 residues. Trimming took 2 bases from V and 4 from J, leaving 11 bases between them. CDR3 sequence reads: CASSFGGSADTQYF. The CDR3 DNA reads TGCGCCAGCAGCTTTGGTGGGAGTGCAGATACGCAGTATTTT.

V usage is TRBV5-6 and J usage is TRBJ2-2, with D tentatively TRBD1 (6 bases). Germline V lookup: CDR1 SGHDT, CDR2 YYEEEE. The CDR3 has 14 residues. The V gene lost 0 bases and the J gene lost 6 bases, with 9 bases spanning the gap. The CDR3, as DNA: TGTGCCAGCAGCTTGGGGCCAGGGGCCGGGGAGCTGTTTTTT. Encoded protein: CASSLGPGAGELFF.

This chain connects TRBV5-5 to TRBJ1-5, with a tentative D call TRBD1 (6 bases). CDR3 length: 20 residues. Germline CDR1 and CDR2: SGHKS and YYEKEE (reference sequence). Trimming shortened V by 0 bases and J by 5 bases, and 27 bases separated the two germline ends. Written as DNA, the CDR3 is TGTGCCAGCAGCTTGGATGGACAGTGGCCGAGCAATAGCCCAGATCAGCCCCAGCATTTT. Its protein product is CASSLDGQWPSNSPDQPQHF.

V and J are TRBV15 and TRBJ2-1; D is unclear. V lost 5 bases and J lost 3, with 11 bases in between. The CDR3 is 14 residues long. The germline V gene has CDR1 LNHNV and CDR2 YYDKDF (reference sequence). CDR3: CATSRTTIYNEQFF. The CDR3 DNA is TGTGCCACCAGCCGAACCACGATCTACAATGAGCAGTTCTTC.

This chain uses TRBV6-1 with TRBJ2-7; TRBD2 agrees at 7 bases. There are 14 residues in the CDR3. CDR1 MNHNS and CDR2 SASEGT come from the germline V gene. V was pared by 5 bases and J by 6 bases, with 10 bases of the junction left unmatched. The CDR3 loop reads CASSPGGDLGEQYF. The CDR3 coding sequence is TGTGCCAGCAGTCCTGGGGGGGATTTGGGCGAGCAGTACTTC.

The chain is built from TRBV4-2 and TRBJ2-7, with 9 bases lining up with TRBD2. The CDR3 totals 15 residues. Germline CDR1 is LGHNA and CDR2 is YNFKEQ. V was pared by 6 bases and J by 0 bases, with 6 bases of the junction left unmatched. Here the CDR3 DNA reads TGTGCCAGCAGTCTTTATAGCGGGGGCTCCTACGAGCAGTACTTC. Protein: CASSLYSGGSYEQYF.

The chain links TRBV29-1 to TRBJ1-2, with 7 bases identical to TRBD1. Germline CDR1 and CDR2: SQVTM and ANQGSEA. The ends lost 5 bases at V and 4 bases at J; junction bases unmatched: 4. The CDR3 spans 12 residues. The chain's CDR3 is CSVSGQSYGYTF. The CDR3 DNA sequence: TGCAGCGTTTCGGGACAGAGCTATGGCTACACCTTC.

The rearrangement uses TRBV6-6 and TRBJ1-2; weak D call: TRBD1 (6 bases). V dropped 2 bases and J dropped 5 bases, with 12 bases sitting between them. The CDR3 has 14 residues. Germline V gives CDR1 MNHNY, CDR2 SVGAGI (reference sequence). CDR3 amino acids: CASSYPRGEYGYTF. The CDR3 DNA reads as TGTGCCAGCAGTTACCCCAGGGGAGAGTATGGCTACACCTTC.

Worth noting for this clone: Other DNA variants within this sample encode the same CDR3. The chain couples TRBV4-1 to TRBJ2-3; no firm D call. V was clipped by 1 base and J by 4 bases, with 6 bases between them. There are 13 residues in the CDR3. Germline V gene data show CDR1 as MGHRA and CDR2 as YSYEKL. The CDR3 coding sequence is TGCGCCAGCAGCCAAGTAGGAGCAGATACGCAGTATTTT. Translating it yields CASSQVGADTQYF.